This TCR beta chain was captured in a study of tumor-infiltrating lymphocytes in primary liver carcinoma. Concerning this clonotype: Mismatch with germline at one junction end may stem from a read error.

TCR beta cDNA came from about 470 ng total RNA, primed with a constant-region primer. ARM-PCR was slightly modified, and three nested multiplex PCR rounds with it gave rise to the TCR beta libraries. Forward primers for TRBV1-TRBV30 and a C-beta reverse primer served the first two PCR rounds, at approximately 10 cycles each. Via MiXCR, TCRdb re-called the multiplex PCR reads, giving one row per CDR3 protein. This sample carries about 100,000 distinct CDR3 sequences, about 73% of them seen once, and the ten largest clones take around 26%. The study co-extracted DNA and RNA from about 20-30 mg of unsorted bulk tissue. Germline loops: CDR1 SEHNR, CDR2 FQNEAQ (reference sequence). The CDR3 is made up of 15 amino acids.

The sequencing input was tumor-adjacent normal liver tissue. The sequence was obtained from a middle-aged man with primary liver carcinoma and hepatitis B virus infection. The rearrangement joins TRBV7-9 to TRBJ2-3, with D hard to call. In nucleotides, the CDR3 is TGTGCCAGCACCTTAAAACAGCAATCCAGAGATACGCAGTATTTT. Protein product: CASTLKQQSRDTQYF. Filled out from reference TRBV7-9 and TRBJ2-3, the complete variable domain reads DTGVSQNPRHKITKRGQNVTFRCDPISEHNRLYWYRQTLGQGPEFLTYFQNEAQLEKSRLLSDRFSAERPKGSFSTLEIQRTEQGDSAMYLCASTLKQQSRDTQYFGPGTRLTVL.